A selection of T cell receptor beta chains follows, all from one sample in a study of CD8 T cells in Susac syndrome. MiXCR, run by TCRdb on the immunoSEQ multiplex PCR reads, gives a single entry per CDR3 protein. The table shows around 150,000 distinct CDR3 sequences, with roughly 95% occurring only once. Sequencing input: CD4+ T cells from PBMCs. The receptors were gathered from a human donor with multiple sclerosis. The CDR3 runs from the conserved cysteine through the conserved F or W. The size entry is marked missing in some rows and otherwise reads once, few, many or a size class.

J gene,V gene,clone size,CDR3 protein
TRBJ2-7,TRBV20-1,-,CSARDSGQGSYEQYF
TRBJ2-5,TRBV4-2,once,CASSQGGLAGETQYF
TRBJ2-1,TRBV20-1,-,CSARGGAGLAGGYNEQFF
TRBJ1-1,TRBV5-8,-,CASSYTRGSNTEAFF
TRBJ1-2,TRBV12-3/TRBV12-4,-,CASSFDLSYGYTF
TRBJ1-3,TRBV3-1,-,CASSPGFSGNTIYF
TRBJ2-5,TRBV20-1,-,CSARVPYQETQYF
TRBJ2-7,TRBV29-1,-,CSAAPRDTTYEQYF
TRBJ2-2,TRBV10-3,-,CAISETRNRDGRELFF
TRBJ2-1,TRBV29-1,-,CSVVLLAGASYNEQFF
TRBJ2-7,TRBV5-1,-,CASELGGTGYIHEQYF
TRBJ1-5,TRBV6-5,-,CASSYSGGNQPQHF
TRBJ2-6,TRBV4-3,-,CASSQEPLSSGANVLTF
TRBJ1-3,TRBV12-3/TRBV12-4,-,CASRKQGDGNTIYF
TRBJ2-7,TRBV24-1,-,CATSDFRRSSSYEQYF
TRBJ2-3,TRBV3-1,-,CASSRGSAGSGDTQYF
TRBJ2-1,TRBV11-2,-,CASSSRAIEQFF
TRBJ2-7,TRBV10-2,-,CASSAQGNEQYF
TRBJ1-2,TRBV6-1,-,CASISPGNYGYTF
TRBJ1-5,TRBV7-2,-,CASSLTRGMGQPQHF
TRBJ1-2,TRBV11-2,-,CASSKGGLAANYGYTF
TRBJ1-1,TRBV7-9,-,CASSFHGLVEAFF
TRBJ2-7,TRBV4-1,-,CASSHFMMQATYEQYF
TRBJ1-1,TRBV20-1,-,CSARRGAENTEAFF
TRBJ2-7,TRBV3-1,-,CASSRHTGQPNEQYF
TRBJ1-1,TRBV3-1,-,CASSRQGGSEAFF
TRBJ1-4,TRBV7-8,-,CASSVGAWTDEKLFF
TRBJ2-5,TRBV3-1,-,CASSQVPSGSGTQYF
TRBJ2-5,TRBV27,-,CASSSPSRETQYF
TRBJ1-1,TRBV29-1,-,CSVAGHEAFF
TRBJ2-1,TRBV6-2/TRBV6-3,-,CASGDFPAYNEQFF
TRBJ1-1,TRBV6-5,-,CASSFDPGADTEAFF
TRBJ2-3,TRBV25-1,-,CASSAYLTDTQYF
TRBJ2-2,TRBV30,few,CAWSGPIGGELFF
TRBJ1-2,TRBV10-3,-,CAISESVGAGDYGYTF
TRBJ2-5,TRBV20-1,-,CSASYPGTGDGQTQYF
TRBJ2-5,TRBV6-2/TRBV6-3,-,CASRKRRGDETQYF
TRBJ2-7,TRBV7-2,-,CASSSFVSGSHEQYF
TRBJ2-3,TRBV30,once,CAWSNWETDTQYF
TRBJ1-5,TRBV12-3/TRBV12-4,-,CASSFSVGEGRNQPQHF
TRBJ2-3,TRBV5-1,-,CASSFGDTDTQYF
TRBJ1-2,TRBV6-2/TRBV6-3,-,CASSRGTGNYGYTF
TRBJ2-7,TRBV3-1,-,CASTLRQGLTGEQYF
TRBJ2-4,TRBV27,-,CASSLSRSGAKNIQYF
TRBJ1-2,TRBV2,-,CASSGTAQGGYTF
TRBJ1-1,TRBV5-1,-,CASSAKQGSEAFF
TRBJ1-2,TRBV6-1,-,CASTPSYFGQGGFGSGYTF
TRBJ1-1,TRBV4-1,-,CASSRPQGNTEAFF
TRBJ1-4,TRBV13,-,CASSRPGEKLFF
TRBJ1-1,TRBV7-8,-,CASSLSVVFLEAFF
TRBJ1-1,TRBV14,-,CASSHLGDLSTEAFF
TRBJ2-1,TRBV5-6,-,CASSLGEGEQFF